This T cell receptor beta chain was found in a study of shared clonotypes between healthy human individuals. About the study: Donors, aged 18 to 49, were a couple of women and three men.

Sequenced by immunoSEQ multiplex PCR; TCRdb stores in-frame clones only, minus some. The data hold a few million clones, with roughly 95% observed a single time. Turning to this clone: Its specificity is not known.

Notes on the study in general: Having only a few donors restricted how much genetic and exposure-history diversity was captured.

The receptor's source is a man between 18 and 35 years old in good health. The source material was naive CD4+ T cells sorted from blood. Subset reported: CD45RA+ positively selected.

DNA of the CDR3: TGTGCCAGCTCACCATGGACAGACATGCCGGAGACCCAGTACTTC. Translating it yields CASSPWTDMPETQYF. The chain carries TRBV18 and TRBJ2-5; D possibly corresponds to TRBD1 (6 bases). CDR1 and CDR2 from the germline V gene are KGHSH and LQKENI. V was clipped by 2 bases and J by 5 bases, with 15 bases between them. The CDR3 runs 15 residues.